This T cell receptor (beta chain) derives from a study of control samples from healthy donors and cancer patients. This CDR3 contains 14 residues. J gave up 8 bases and V 5 bases, and 9 bases lay outside the gene matches. CDR1 and CDR2 from the germline V gene are SGDLS and YYNGEE. The method was immunoSEQ multiplex PCR; TCRdb's version includes in-frame clones alone and lacks a portion of them. This sample has 140,000 or so clones; about 91% occur once, and the top ten carry approximately 3.2%. The material sequenced was blood. The chain links TRBV9 to TRBJ1-2, with 10 bases identical to TRBD1. The sequence came from a man between 25 and 39 years old in good health. Here the CDR3 reads CASRKGTGAAGYTF. CDR3 DNA: TGTGCCAGCAGAAAGGGGACAGGGGCAGCGGGCTACACCTTC.